This T cell receptor beta chain came from a study of identical twins. General observations from the study: Fewer insertions were carried by abundant cord blood beta clonotypes, but none was seen in memory repertoires. Conclusions relied on cross-sectional statistical analysis, not following the same donors. It was out-of-frame TCR alpha sharing in monozygotic twins that models underestimated.

The table lists this clonotype with many counts. Antigen: not known. This CDR3 region has 15 residues. V gave up 4 bases and J gave up 5 bases; unmatched junction bases: 7. Unique molecular identifiers were present on cDNA, and template switching added a universal primer site. TCRdb re-called the 5' RACE reads with MiXCR, one entry per CDR3 protein. This sample carries about 260,000 distinct CDR3 sequences, roughly 7% of them seen once, and the ten largest clones take about 3.6%. The sample also formed part of further work on yellow fever vaccine responses in identical twins.

This receptor was obtained from a woman under 30 in good health. The sample was memory (CD45RO+) T cells sorted from blood. The chain carries TRBV12-3 or TRBV12-4 and TRBJ2-5; 10 positions match TRBD2. CDR3 sequence (DNA): TGTGCCAGCAGTTCCCTCACTAGCGGGACTGAGACCCAGTACTTC. Translating it yields CASSSLTSGTETQYF.